This is a list of T cell receptor beta chains from one sample in a study of regulatory T cells in long-lasting Graves disease. TCRdb ran MiXCR on the multiplex PCR reads and lists one entry per CDR3 protein. The sample holds 510,000 or so distinct CDR3 sequences, approximately 12% seen once. These sequences were also reported in another study, on T cells in Graves' hyperthyroidism and ophthalmopathy.

The material was peripheral blood mononuclear cells (PBMCs), obtained at new diagnosis, from a patient treated with antithyroid drugs. These receptors were taken from a woman aged 25 to 39 with Graves disease. CDR3s include the opening cysteine and the closing phenylalanine or tryptophan.

TRBV7-9,TRBJ1-1,CASSRPRGPNTEAFF
TRBV12-5,TRBJ2-3,CASGYGQFTDTQYF
TRBV24-1,TRBJ2-2,CATSGPTSGRASSTGELFF
TRBV6-1,TRBJ1-2,CASSAWGRPYGYTF
TRBV7-2,TRBJ2-1,CASSLSPHEQFF
TRBV6-2/TRBV6-3,TRBJ1-1,CAARQRSTEAFF
TRBV6-1,TRBJ2-4,CASTQGIPTGGAKNIQYF
TRBV7-9,TRBJ2-1,CASRPRDRGYNEQFF
TRBV10-1,TRBJ2-7,CASRRQRHRIYEQYF
TRBV3-1,TRBJ2-2,CAGSHAWASLSRELFF
TRBV28,TRBJ2-7,CASSFLQGYEQYF
TRBV20-1,TRBJ2-1,CSATDRTRSTEQFF
TRBV20-1,TRBJ2-7,CSCTLGYEQYF
TRBV28,TRBJ1-4,CASKLRSATNEKLFF
TRBV28,TRBJ1-6,CASVRQRVNSPLHF
TRBV30,TRBJ2-2,CAWHQAPLAGLTGELFF